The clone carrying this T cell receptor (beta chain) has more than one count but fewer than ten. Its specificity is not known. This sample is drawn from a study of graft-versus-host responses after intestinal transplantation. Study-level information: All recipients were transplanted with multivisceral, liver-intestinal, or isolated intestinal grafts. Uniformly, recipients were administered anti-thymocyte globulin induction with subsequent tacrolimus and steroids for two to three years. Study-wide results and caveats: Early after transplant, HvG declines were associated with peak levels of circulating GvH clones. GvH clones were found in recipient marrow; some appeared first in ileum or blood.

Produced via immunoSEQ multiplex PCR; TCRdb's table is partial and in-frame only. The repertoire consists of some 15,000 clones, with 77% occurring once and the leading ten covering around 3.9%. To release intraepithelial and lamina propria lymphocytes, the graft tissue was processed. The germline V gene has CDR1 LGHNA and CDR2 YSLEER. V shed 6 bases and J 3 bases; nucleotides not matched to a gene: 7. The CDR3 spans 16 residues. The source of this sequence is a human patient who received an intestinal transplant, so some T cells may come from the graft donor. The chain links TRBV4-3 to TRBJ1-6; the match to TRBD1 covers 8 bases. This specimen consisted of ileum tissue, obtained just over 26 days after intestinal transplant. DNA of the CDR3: TGCGCCAGCAGAATGGACAGGGACGACTATAATTCACCCCTCCACTTT. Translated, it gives CASRMDRDDYNSPLHF.